This T cell receptor beta chain was identified during a study of identical twins. Study-wide results and limits: Among monozygotic twins, out-of-frame TCR alpha sharing exceeded what models predicted. Excess twin sharing in beta out-of-frame sequences was weaker.

This CDR3 spans 16 amino acids. Germline V gives CDR1 SEHNR, CDR2 FQNEAQ (reference sequence). The junction had 5 bases not matched to a gene; V was cut back by 1 base and J by 2 bases. TCRdb called the 5' RACE reads again in MiXCR, with one record for every CDR3 protein. The table records roughly 350,000 distinct CDR3 sequences, 9% of them present only once. In every case, the donor was a healthy Caucasian. Turning to this clonotype: What it recognizes is unknown.

The sample was naive T cells sorted from blood. The receptor was isolated from a woman aged 50 to 60 in good health. The chain uses TRBV7-9 and TRBJ2-7; 10 bases line up with TRBD2. DNA of the CDR3: TGTGCCAGCAGCTTAGAGGCTAGCGGGAGCCCCTACGAGCAGTACTTC. Its protein product is CASSLEASGSPYEQYF.